A single T cell receptor (beta chain) is shown here with its context. These data originate in a study of T cell clones after liver transplantation. Study overall: Pre-transplant mixed lymphocyte reactions yielded third-party-reactive TCRbeta sequences as comparators for graft-donor-reactive sequences. At least one year of complete immunosuppression withdrawal without enzymes over twice normal defined tolerance.

Sorting of unstimulated PBMCs yielded separate CD3+CD4+ and CD3+CD8+ fractions. Here immunoSEQ multiplex PCR was the method, and the copy in TCRdb shows in-frame clones only, minus some. The sample has about 70,000 clones, about 80% seen once. Sequencing was performed on CD4+ T cells from blood, taken 12 months after liver transplant. This TCR was sampled from a human patient who received a liver transplant. Some T cells may be supplied by the graft donor.

CDR3 DNA: TGTGCCAGCAGTGAACACTATGAGCAGTTCTTC. Translating gives CASSEHYEQFF. The genes are TRBV2 and TRBJ2-1, with D unresolved. The V gene's germline CDR1 is SNHLY and CDR2 FYNNEI. This CDR3 is 11 amino acids long. The ends were cut back, 2 bases at V and 8 bases at J, with 4 bases in the middle.